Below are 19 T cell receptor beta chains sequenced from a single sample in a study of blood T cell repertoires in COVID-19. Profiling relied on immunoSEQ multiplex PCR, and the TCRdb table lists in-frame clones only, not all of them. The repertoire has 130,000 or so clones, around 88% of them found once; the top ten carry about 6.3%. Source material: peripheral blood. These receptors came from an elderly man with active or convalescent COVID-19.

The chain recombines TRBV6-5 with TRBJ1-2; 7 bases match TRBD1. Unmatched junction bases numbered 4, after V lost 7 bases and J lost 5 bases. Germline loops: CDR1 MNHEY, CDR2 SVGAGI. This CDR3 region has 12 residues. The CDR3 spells CASMQGGYGYTF. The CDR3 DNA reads TGTGCCAGCATGCAGGGGGGTTATGGCTACACCTTC.

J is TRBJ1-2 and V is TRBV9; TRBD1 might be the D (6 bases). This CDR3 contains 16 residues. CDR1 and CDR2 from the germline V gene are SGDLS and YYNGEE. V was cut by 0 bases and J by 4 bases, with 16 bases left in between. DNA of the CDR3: TGTGCCAGCAGCGTAGCTGGAGAGGGGGTGATCTATGGCTACACCTTC. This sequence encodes CASSVAGEGVIYGYTF.

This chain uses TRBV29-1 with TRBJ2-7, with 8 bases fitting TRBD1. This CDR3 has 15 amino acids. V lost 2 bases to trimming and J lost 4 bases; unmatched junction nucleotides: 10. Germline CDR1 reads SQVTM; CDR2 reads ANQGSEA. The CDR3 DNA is TGCAGCGTTGAAATTTTGGCAGGGGGCGGGTACGAGCAGTACTTC. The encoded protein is CSVEILAGGGYEQYF.

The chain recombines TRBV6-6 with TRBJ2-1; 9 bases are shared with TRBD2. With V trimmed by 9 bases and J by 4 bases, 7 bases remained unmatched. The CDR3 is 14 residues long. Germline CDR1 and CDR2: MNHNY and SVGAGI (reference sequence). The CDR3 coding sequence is TGTGCCAGTACACCTAGCGGGGAATACAATGAGCAGTTCTTC. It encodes CASTPSGEYNEQFF.

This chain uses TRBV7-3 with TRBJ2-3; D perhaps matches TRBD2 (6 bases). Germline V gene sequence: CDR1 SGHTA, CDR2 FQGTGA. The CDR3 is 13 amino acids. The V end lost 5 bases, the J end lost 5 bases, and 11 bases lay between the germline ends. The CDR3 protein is CASSLQGGDTQYF. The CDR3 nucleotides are TGTGCCAGCAGCCTTCAGGGAGGAGATACGCAGTATTTT.

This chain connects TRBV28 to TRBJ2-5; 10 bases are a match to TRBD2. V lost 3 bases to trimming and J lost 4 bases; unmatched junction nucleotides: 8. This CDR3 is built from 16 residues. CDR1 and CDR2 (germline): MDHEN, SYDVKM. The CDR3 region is CASSFERGGGGETQYF. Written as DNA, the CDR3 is TGTGCCAGCAGTTTTGAGCGGGGGGGAGGCGGAGAGACCCAGTACTTC.

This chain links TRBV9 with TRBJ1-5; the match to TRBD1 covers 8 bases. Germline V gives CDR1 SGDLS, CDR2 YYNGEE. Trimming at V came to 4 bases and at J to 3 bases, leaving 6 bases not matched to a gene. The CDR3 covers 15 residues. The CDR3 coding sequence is TGTGCCAGCAGCCAGGGGGCAGGGGCCAATCAGCCCCAGCATTTT. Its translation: CASSQGAGANQPQHF.

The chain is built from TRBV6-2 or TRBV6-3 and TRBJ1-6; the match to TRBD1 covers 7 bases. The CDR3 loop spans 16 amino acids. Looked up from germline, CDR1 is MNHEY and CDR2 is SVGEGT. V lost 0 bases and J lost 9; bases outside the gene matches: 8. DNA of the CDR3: TGTGCCAGCAGTTACTCGGGACAGCTGCTCAGTTCACCCCTCCACTTT. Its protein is CASSYSGQLLSSPLHF.

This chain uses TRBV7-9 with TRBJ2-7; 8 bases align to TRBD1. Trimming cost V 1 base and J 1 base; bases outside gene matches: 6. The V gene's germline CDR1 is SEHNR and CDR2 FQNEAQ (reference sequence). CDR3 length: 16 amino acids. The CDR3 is CASSLVPRDRSYEQYF. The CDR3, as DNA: TGTGCCAGCAGCTTAGTCCCCCGGGACAGGTCCTACGAGCAGTACTTC.

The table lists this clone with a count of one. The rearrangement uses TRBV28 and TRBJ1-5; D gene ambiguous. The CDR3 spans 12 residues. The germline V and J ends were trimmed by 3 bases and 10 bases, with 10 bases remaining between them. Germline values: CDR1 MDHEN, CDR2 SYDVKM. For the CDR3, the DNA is TGTGCCAGCAGTTTCCAAACAGATCCCCAGCATTTT. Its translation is CASSFQTDPQHF.

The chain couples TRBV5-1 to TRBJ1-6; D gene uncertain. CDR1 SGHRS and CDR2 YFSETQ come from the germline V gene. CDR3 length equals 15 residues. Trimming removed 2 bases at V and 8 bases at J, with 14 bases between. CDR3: CASSFLTGSDSPLHF. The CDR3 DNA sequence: TGCGCCAGCAGCTTTCTGACCGGGAGTGATTCACCCCTCCACTTT. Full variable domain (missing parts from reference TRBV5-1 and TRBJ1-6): KAGVTQTPRYLIKTRGQQVTLSCSPISGHRSVSWYQQTPGQGLQFLFEYFSETQRNKGNFPGRFSGRQFSNSRSEMNVSTLELGDSALYLCASSFLTGSDSPLHFGNGTRLTVT.

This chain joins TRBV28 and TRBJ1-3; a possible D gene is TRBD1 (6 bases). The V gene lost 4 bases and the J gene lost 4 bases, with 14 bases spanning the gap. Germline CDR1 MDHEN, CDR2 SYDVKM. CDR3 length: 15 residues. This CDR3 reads CASSSPEGTGNTIYF. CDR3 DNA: TGTGCCAGCAGTTCCCCCGAGGGGACAGGAAACACCATATATTTT.

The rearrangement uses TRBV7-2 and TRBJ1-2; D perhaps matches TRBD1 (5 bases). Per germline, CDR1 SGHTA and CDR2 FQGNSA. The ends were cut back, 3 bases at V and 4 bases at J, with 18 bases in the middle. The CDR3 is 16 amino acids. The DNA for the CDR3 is TGTGCCAGCAGCTTCCAGGGAGGACCAATAGGCTATGGCTACACCTTC. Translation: CASSFQGGPIGYGYTF.

CDR3 sequence: CSASYPSGGGETQYF. CDR3 sequence (DNA): TGCAGTGCTAGTTATCCTAGCGGGGGAGGCGAGACCCAGTACTTC. The rearrangement links TRBV20-1 to TRBJ2-5; 10 bases line up with TRBD2. CDR1 is DFQATT and CDR2 is SNEGSKA in the germline V gene (reference sequence). There are 15 residues in the CDR3. V gave up 3 bases and J gave up 5 bases; unmatched junction bases: 9.

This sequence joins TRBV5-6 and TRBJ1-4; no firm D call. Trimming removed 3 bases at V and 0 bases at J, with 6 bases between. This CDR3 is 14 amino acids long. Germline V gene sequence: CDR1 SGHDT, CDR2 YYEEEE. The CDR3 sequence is CASSSFSTNEKLFF. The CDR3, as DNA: TGTGCCAGCAGCTCGTTCTCAACTAATGAAAAACTGTTTTTT.

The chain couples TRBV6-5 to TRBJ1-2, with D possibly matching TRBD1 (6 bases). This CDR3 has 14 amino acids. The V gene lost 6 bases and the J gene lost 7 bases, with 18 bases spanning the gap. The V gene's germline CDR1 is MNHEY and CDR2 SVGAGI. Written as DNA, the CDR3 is TGTGCCAGCAGGGTCACACAGGGTGGAGTTGGCTACACCTTC. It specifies CASRVTQGGVGYTF.

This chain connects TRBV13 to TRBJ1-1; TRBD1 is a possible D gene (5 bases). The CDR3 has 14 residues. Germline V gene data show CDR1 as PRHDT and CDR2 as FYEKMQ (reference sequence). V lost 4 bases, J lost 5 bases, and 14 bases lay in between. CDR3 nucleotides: TGTGCCAGCAGCTCGTTAGGGGCAAGGACTGAAGCTTTCTTT. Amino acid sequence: CASSSLGARTEAFF.

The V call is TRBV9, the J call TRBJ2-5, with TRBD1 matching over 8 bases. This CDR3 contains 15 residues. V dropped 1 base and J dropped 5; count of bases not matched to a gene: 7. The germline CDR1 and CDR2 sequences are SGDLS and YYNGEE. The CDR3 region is CASSVQTGVWETQYF. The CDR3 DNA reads TGTGCCAGCAGCGTACAGACAGGGGTCTGGGAGACCCAGTACTTC.

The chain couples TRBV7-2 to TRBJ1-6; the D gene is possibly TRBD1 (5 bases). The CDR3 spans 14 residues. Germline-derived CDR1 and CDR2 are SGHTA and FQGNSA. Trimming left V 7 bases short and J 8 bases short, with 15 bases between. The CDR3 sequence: CASTPGGKDSPLHF. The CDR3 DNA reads TGTGCCAGCACCCCGGGGGGAAAAGATTCACCCCTCCACTTT.